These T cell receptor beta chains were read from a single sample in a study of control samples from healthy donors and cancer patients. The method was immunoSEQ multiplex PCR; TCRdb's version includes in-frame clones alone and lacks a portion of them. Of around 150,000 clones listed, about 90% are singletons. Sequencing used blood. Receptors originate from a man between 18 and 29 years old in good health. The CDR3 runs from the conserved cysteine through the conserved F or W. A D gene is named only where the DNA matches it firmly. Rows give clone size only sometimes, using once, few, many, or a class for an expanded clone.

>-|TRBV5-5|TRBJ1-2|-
TGTGCCAGCAGCTTGGAATGGGACCTAAACTATGGCTACACCTTC
CASSLEWDLNYGYTF
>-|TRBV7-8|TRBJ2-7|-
TGTGCCAGCAGCTCGGGTTCCCACTACGAGCAGTACTTC
CASSSGSHYEQYF
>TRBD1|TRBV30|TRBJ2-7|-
TGTGCCTGGAGGACAGGGGTTGGTACGACTGAGCAGTACTTC
CAWRTGVGTTEQYF
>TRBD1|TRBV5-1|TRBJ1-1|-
TGCGCCAGCAGCTTGTTGGGAACCAGGGGGGACACTGAAGCTTTCTTT
CASSLLGTRGDTEAFF
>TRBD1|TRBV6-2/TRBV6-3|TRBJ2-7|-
TGTGCCAGCAGTCCGTCCGGGACAGGGGGCTACGAGCAGTACTTC
CASSPSGTGGYEQYF
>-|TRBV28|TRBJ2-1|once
TGTGCCAGCAGTCCCTTCGACAGAGACAATGAGCAGTTCTTC
CASSPFDRDNEQFF
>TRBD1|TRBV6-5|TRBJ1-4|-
TGTGCCAGCAGTTTCCGACAGGGGACTAATGAAAAACTGTTTTTT
CASSFRQGTNEKLFF
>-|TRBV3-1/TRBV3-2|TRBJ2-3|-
TGTGCCAGCAGCCCTCGAGGGGGGGTAGCGGATACGCAGTATTTT
CASSPRGGVADTQYF
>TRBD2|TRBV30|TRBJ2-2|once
TGTGCCTGGAGTCGGTTCGGGGGGGATTTCCAAAACACCGGGGAGCTGTTTTTT
CAWSRFGGDFQNTGELFF
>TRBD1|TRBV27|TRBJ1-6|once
TGTGCCAGCACACAGGGGGAGAATTCACCCCTCCACTTT
CASTQGENSPLHF
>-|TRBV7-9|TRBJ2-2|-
TGTGCCAGCAGTCCTCATACTCAGACCGGGGAGCTGTTTTTT
CASSPHTQTGELFF
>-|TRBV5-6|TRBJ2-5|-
TGTGCCAGCAGCTCAGGGTACCAAGAGACCCAGTACTTC
CASSSGYQETQYF
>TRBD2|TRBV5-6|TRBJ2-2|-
TGTGCCAGCAGCCTCCGGGAGCGGGGGTACACCGGGGAGCTGTTTTTT
CASSLRERGYTGELFF
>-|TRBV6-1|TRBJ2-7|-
TGTGCCAGCAGTGAAGCTCACAGCCACTACGAGCAGTACTTC
CASSEAHSHYEQYF
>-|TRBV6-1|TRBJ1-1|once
TGTGCCAGCAGTGAAGGGCAGGGACCAGCTTTCTTT
CASSEGQGPAFF
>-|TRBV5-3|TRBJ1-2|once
TGTGCCAGAAGCTTCGGAGGGTACTATGGCTACACCTTC
CARSFGGYYGYTF
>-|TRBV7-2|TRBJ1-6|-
TGTGCCAGCGCGCAGACTTATAATTCACCCCTCCACTTT
CASAQTYNSPLHF
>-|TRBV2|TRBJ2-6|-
TGTGCCAGTTACCAGGGTAGGGGTGGGGCCAACGTCCTGACTTTC
CASYQGRGGANVLTF
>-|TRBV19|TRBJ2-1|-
TGTGCCAGTAGTATAGGTGGGGGAACTGAGCAGTTCTTC
CASSIGGGTEQFF
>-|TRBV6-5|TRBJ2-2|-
TGTGCCAGCAGTCAGGGATTTGAGAACACCGGGGAGCTGTTTTTT
CASSQGFENTGELFF
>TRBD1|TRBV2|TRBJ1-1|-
TGTGCCAGCAGTGACAGGGGGACCACTGAAGCTTTCTTT
CASSDRGTTEAFF
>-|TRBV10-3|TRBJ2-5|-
TGTGCCATCAGTGACTTAACAGGAAGCCAAGAGACCCAGTACTTC
CAISDLTGSQETQYF
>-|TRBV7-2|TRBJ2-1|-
TGTGCCAGCAGCTTCCCCTACAATGAGCAGTTCTTC
CASSFPYNEQFF
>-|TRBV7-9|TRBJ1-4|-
TGTGCCAGCAGCCGCCCGGGAGGGTCTAATGAAAAACTGTTTTTT
CASSRPGGSNEKLFF
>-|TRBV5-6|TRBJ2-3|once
TGTGCCAGCAGCCGTCTTGCCCCCAACACAGATACGCAGTATTTT
CASSRLAPNTDTQYF
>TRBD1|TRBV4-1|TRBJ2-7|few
TGCGCCAGCAGCTTAAGACAGGGTCCCTACGAGCAGTACTTC
CASSLRQGPYEQYF
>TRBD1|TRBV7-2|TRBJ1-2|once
TGTGCCAGCAGCTTAGCGCCGACAGGGAACTATGGCTACACCTTC
CASSLAPTGNYGYTF
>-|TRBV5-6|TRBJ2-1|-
TGTGCCAGCAGCTTAGGGGGTCTAGGCTACAATGAGCAGTTCTTC
CASSLGGLGYNEQFF
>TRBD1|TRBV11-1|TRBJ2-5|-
TGTGCCAGCAGTTTCAGGGGGCAAGAGACCCAGTACTTC
CASSFRGQETQYF